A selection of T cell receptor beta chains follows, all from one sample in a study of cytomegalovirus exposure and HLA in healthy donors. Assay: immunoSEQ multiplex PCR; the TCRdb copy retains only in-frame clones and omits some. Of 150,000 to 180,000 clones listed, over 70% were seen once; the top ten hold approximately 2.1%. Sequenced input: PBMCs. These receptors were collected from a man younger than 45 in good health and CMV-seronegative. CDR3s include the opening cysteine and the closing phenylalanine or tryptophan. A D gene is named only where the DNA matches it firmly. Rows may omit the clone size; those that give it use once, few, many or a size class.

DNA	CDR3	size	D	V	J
TGCGCCAGCAGCCAAGTACAACAGGGTACCTACGAGCAGTACTTC	CASSQVQQGTYEQYF	once	NA	TRBV4-3	TRBJ2-7
TGTTCCAGCAGCAAAATCGGACAGGCCGAACAATATGGCTACACCTTC	CSSSKIGQAEQYGYTF	NA	TRBD1	TRBV7-9	TRBJ1-2
TGTGCCAGCAGCTTGGGACTTCCAACTAATGAAAAACTGTTTTTT	CASSLGLPTNEKLFF	NA	NA	TRBV5-6	TRBJ1-4
TGTGCCAGCAGCCACGGACTAGCGGGGAAGGCGGTGGGAGAGACCCAGTACTTC	CASSHGLAGKAVGETQYF	NA	TRBD2	TRBV28	TRBJ2-5
TGTGCCAGCAGCTCCGGCTTACTACCTCCAGGGTACAATGAGCAGTTCTTC	CASSSGLLPPGYNEQFF	NA	NA	TRBV5-4	TRBJ2-1
TGTGCCAGCAGCCTAATGGGACTAGCGCGGAACACCGGGGAGCTGTTTTTT	CASSLMGLARNTGELFF	NA	TRBD2	TRBV7-2	TRBJ2-2
TGTGCCAGCTCCCGAGAGGACAGGGCCCTCAATCAGCCCCAGCATTTT	CASSREDRALNQPQHF	NA	NA	TRBV21-1	TRBJ1-5
TGTGCCAGCAGCCCTCGGAGCGGGGGCCACCAAGAGACCCAGTACTTC	CASSPRSGGHQETQYF	NA	TRBD2	TRBV13	TRBJ2-5
TGCAGCGTTGAGTTAGGGGGCGAGCAGTACTTC	CSVELGGEQYF	NA	NA	TRBV29-1	TRBJ2-7
TGTGCCAGCAGCTTAGGATGGACAGGGGGCAATGGCTACACCTTC	CASSLGWTGGNGYTF	NA	TRBD1	TRBV13	TRBJ1-2
TGCAGCGTAGAGGGCTTGGATGGCTACACCTTC	CSVEGLDGYTF	NA	NA	TRBV29-1	TRBJ1-2
TGTGCCAGCTCCTCGGAGGACGGCAATCAGCCCCAGCATTTT	CASSSEDGNQPQHF	NA	NA	TRBV18	TRBJ1-5
TGTGCCTTCGACGAAGGACAGGGCAACACTGAAGCTTTCTTT	CAFDEGQGNTEAFF	NA	TRBD1	TRBV30	TRBJ1-1
TGTGCCAGTAGTATAGGAGCTAGCGGGTGGGAACATACGCAGTATTTT	CASSIGASGWEHTQYF	once	TRBD2	TRBV19	TRBJ2-3
TGTGCCAGCAGCCGAGTCGGGGGGAACACTGAAGCTTTCTTT	CASSRVGGNTEAFF	NA	NA	TRBV5-5	TRBJ1-1
TGTGCCAGTAGTTCCCGGACAGGGGGCTCAAAAGAGACCCAGTACTTC	CASSSRTGGSKETQYF	NA	TRBD1	TRBV19	TRBJ2-5
TGTGCCAGCAGCTTAGGGGGGACAGGCAATCAGCCCCAGAATTTT	CASSLGGTGNQPQNF	NA	TRBD1	TRBV7-8	TRBJ1-5
TGCGCCAGCAGCGAGTCTAGCGGTTTTAGGGGGACCCAGTACTTC	CASSESSGFRGTQYF	NA	TRBD2	TRBV5-1	TRBJ2-5
TGTGCCAGTTGGGACAGACCTGCGGTTGAAGCTTTCTTT	CASWDRPAVEAFF	NA	TRBD1	TRBV19	TRBJ1-1
TGTGCCAGCATTAAGACAGGGTATAATTCACCCCTCCACTTT	CASIKTGYNSPLHF	NA	TRBD1	TRBV28	TRBJ1-6
TGCGCCAGCAGCCATGCTTTAGCGGGGTCTAGCACAGATACGCAGTATTTT	CASSHALAGSSTDTQYF	NA	TRBD2	TRBV4-1	TRBJ2-3
TGTGCCAGCAGCTTCCCGGGACACGGAGTCTACGAGCAGTACTTC	CASSFPGHGVYEQYF	NA	NA	TRBV5-6	TRBJ2-7
TGTGCCACCAGACAGGCCTCTAATTCACCCCTCCACTTT	CATRQASNSPLHF	NA	NA	TRBV7-2	TRBJ1-6
TGTGCCGGAAATCCAGGCTCTGGGGCCAACGTCCTGACTTTC	CAGNPGSGANVLTF	NA	NA	TRBV30	TRBJ2-6
TGTGCCAGTGCTAGCGGGGTCTACAATGAGCAGTTCTTC	CASASGVYNEQFF	NA	TRBD2	TRBV2	TRBJ2-1
TGTGCCAGCAGTTTACGGTACGAGCAGTACTTC	CASSLRYEQYF	few	NA	TRBV28	TRBJ2-7
TGTGCCAGCAGCTTAAGATTTGACAGGCCTAGCTCTGGAAACACCATATATTTT	CASSLRFDRPSSGNTIYF	NA	NA	TRBV7-2	TRBJ1-3
TGTGCCAGCAGTTTATCGGGGCAGAAAGCTGAAGCTTTCTTT	CASSLSGQKAEAFF	NA	NA	TRBV27	TRBJ1-1
TGCGCCAGCAGCCACCGACAGGGGGTAGTTAGCAGGGGGCCCGGGGAGCTGTTTTTT	CASSHRQGVVSRGPGELFF	NA	TRBD1	TRBV4-3	TRBJ2-2
TGCAGTGCCGGGACAAACTATGGCTACACCTTC	CSAGTNYGYTF	NA	NA	TRBV20-1	TRBJ1-2
TGTGCCAGCAGCCCAAGCCGGGGGGCCAATGAGCAGTTCTTC	CASSPSRGANEQFF	NA	NA	TRBV7-6	TRBJ2-1
TGTGCCAGCTCACTCGGGACAGTTAATGAAAAACTGTTTTTT	CASSLGTVNEKLFF	NA	TRBD1	TRBV18	TRBJ1-4
TGTGCCAGTAGTACCCGACAGGGGGCTACCCTTTACACTGAAGCTTTCTTT	CASSTRQGATLYTEAFF	NA	TRBD1	TRBV19	TRBJ1-1
TGCAGCGTACAAGACACATCTTATGGCTACACCTTC	CSVQDTSYGYTF	NA	NA	TRBV29-1	TRBJ1-2
TGTGCCAGCAGTTTATCGGCAGGGAACTACCAAGAGACCCAGTACTTC	CASSLSAGNYQETQYF	NA	NA	TRBV28	TRBJ2-5
TGTGCCAGCAGTTTATTAAGCCACCCAGATACGCAGTATTTT	CASSLLSHPDTQYF	NA	NA	TRBV28	TRBJ2-3
TGCGCCAGCAGCCAAGCAGTTAGCGGACCTAGCACAGATACGCAGTATTTT	CASSQAVSGPSTDTQYF	NA	NA	TRBV4-3	TRBJ2-3
TGTGCCAGTAGTATAGATTCTGTTAGCAATCAGCCCCAGCATTTT	CASSIDSVSNQPQHF	few	NA	TRBV19	TRBJ1-5
TGTGCCAGCAGTCGTCAGGGCTCCTACGAGCAGTACTTC	CASSRQGSYEQYF	NA	NA	TRBV6-5	TRBJ2-7
TGTGCCAGCAGCTCTGGCGAGCGGGGGAAAGATACGCAGTATTTT	CASSSGERGKDTQYF	NA	TRBD2	TRBV11-3	TRBJ2-3
TGTGCCAGCAGCTTAGAGGCGGTCAATGAGCAGTTCTTC	CASSLEAVNEQFF	few	NA	TRBV7-9	TRBJ2-1
TGTGCAGAGCTTCTGACAGGGAGGATCAATCAGCCCCAGCATTTT	CAELLTGRINQPQHF	NA	TRBD1	TRBV9	TRBJ1-5
TGTGCCACCAGACAGTTGGATGGCGCCAAAAACATTCAGTACTTC	CATRQLDGAKNIQYF	NA	NA	TRBV27	TRBJ2-4
TGTGCCAGCAGTGAATTAATGGGACAGGGGCGCAATGGCTACACCTTC	CASSELMGQGRNGYTF	NA	TRBD1	TRBV25-1	TRBJ1-2
TGTGCCAGCAGCAAACGGCGGCAGGGCCACACTGAAGCTTTCTTT	CASSKRRQGHTEAFF	NA	NA	TRBV21-1	TRBJ1-1
TGCGCCAGCAGCCCCCTCTGGGAGGGTGGCTACCCCTTC	CASSPLWEGGYPF	NA	NA	TRBV5-1	TRBJ1-2
TGTGCCAGCAGCGAAACTAGCGGCCACAGTGCAGATACGCAGTATTTT	CASSETSGHSADTQYF	few	TRBD2	TRBV9	TRBJ2-3
TGCGCCAGCAGCCAGGTGGGGGGTGAGGAAAAACTGTTTTTT	CASSQVGGEEKLFF	NA	NA	TRBV4-1	TRBJ1-4